One T cell receptor (beta chain) is described in this entry. Its target is not known. 60 Vbeta and 13 Jbeta primers were used in PCR. Sequencing was performed with immunoSEQ multiplex PCR; in TCRdb, only in-frame clones are kept and a portion is missing. This sample has about 160,000 clones, with 79% found just once. Although they were nominally healthy when sampled, donors likely had unrecorded immune exposures. The CDR3 covers 15 residues. Trimming at V came to 4 bases and at J to 6 bases, leaving 11 bases not matched to a gene. CDR1 SEHNR and CDR2 FQNEAQ come from the germline V gene (reference sequence). The data stem from a study of cytomegalovirus exposure and HLA in healthy donors. Findings and limits, study-wide: A cluster of highly shared sequence variants was likely a sequencing artifact. Presence/absence analyses assumed roughly uniform sequencing depth across donors, which may not hold. In a later analysis, specific HLA alleles were associated with about 18,000 TCR beta sequences at a 0.05 false discovery rate.

The chain links TRBV7-9 to TRBJ2-7; TRBD2 agrees at 8 bases. The sequencing input was PBMCs. The source is a man aged 40-49 years in good health and CMV-seronegative. The CDR3: CASSSPGLVYREQYF. CDR3 sequence (DNA): TGTGCCAGCAGCTCACCGGGACTAGTCTACCGCGAGCAGTACTTC.